The TCR beta chain described here comes from a study of T cells in Graves' hyperthyroidism and ophthalmopathy. This clonotype was observed a few times. Compared with germline, one end of the junction differs, possibly owing to a read error. TCR beta CDR3 sequences were amplified from RNA transcripts. HTBI primers drove first-round RT-PCR of the TCR CDR3. TCRdb passed the multiplex PCR reads through MiXCR, listing each CDR3 protein once. This table has under 400,000 distinct CDR3 sequences, 15% to 17% appearing once. Germline CDR1 reads MNHEY; CDR2 reads SVGAGI. The CDR3 is made up of 19 amino acids. Sequencing was carried out using blood. The chain employs TRBV6-5 and TRBJ2-5; 9 positions match TRBD2. The TCR originated in a woman aged 18 to 35 with Graves' hyperthyroidism that later progressed to Graves' ophthalmopathy. The CDR3 coding sequence is TGTGCCAGCATTTACTCGGTTTTTTCGCGGGAGGGAGTTCGAGAGACCCAGTACTTC. The encoded protein is CASIYSVFSREGVRETQYF.